This paragraph covers one T cell receptor beta chain sequence. Its target is unknown. This CDR3 has 13 residues. Germline-derived CDR1 and CDR2 are SGHAT and FQNNGV. Trimming stripped 7 bases from V and 5 bases from J, with 15 bases between. These data originate in a study of T cell responses to AZD1222 COVID-19 vaccine. Findings and limits, study-wide: Spike as a whole was targeted by vaccine-associated CD4 TCRs, dominant at 160-218 and 743-854. Only a handful of AZD1222 recipients were seropositive at baseline. It should be noted that donors were predominantly white British and more often female, and clonal diversity was possibly underestimated.

Sequenced by immunoSEQ multiplex PCR; TCRdb stores in-frame clones only, minus some. The sample lists 140,000 to 150,000 clones, 75% to 95% occurring once. The V call is TRBV11-2, the J call TRBJ2-7, with D possibly called TRBD1 or TRBD2 (5 bases each). This receptor was obtained from an adult in good health. Sequenced here: peripheral blood, sampled on day 0 of MenACWY control vaccination. The CDR3 nucleotides are TGTGCCAGCACTCAGTGGGGGTCCCACGAGCAGTACTTC. Protein product: CASTQWGSHEQYF.